The clone carrying this T cell receptor beta chain was seen only a few times. The record originates from a study of blood T cell repertoires in COVID-19. CDR3 length equals 14 residues. Unmatched junction bases numbered 4, after V lost 6 bases and J lost 0 bases. Germline V gene data show CDR1 as MNHEY and CDR2 as SVGAGI. Original handling: Estimates of nucleated cell counts were drawn from the amplification of reference gene primers. This table comes from immunoSEQ multiplex PCR, and its TCRdb copy is limited to in-frame clones, with some not included. The V and J calls and the clone size are those of that table, but D and trimming were determined from the DNA. The table has about 300,000 clones, around 90% seen once.

This chain links TRBV6-5 with TRBJ2-7; 8 nucleotides line up with TRBD1. Sequencing was done on a sample of peripheral blood. The receptor's source is a woman aged 45-60 years with COVID-19, enrolled during active disease. CDR3 loop: CASRGQADSYEQYF. The DNA for the CDR3 is TGTGCCAGCAGGGGACAGGCTGACTCCTACGAGCAGTACTTC.